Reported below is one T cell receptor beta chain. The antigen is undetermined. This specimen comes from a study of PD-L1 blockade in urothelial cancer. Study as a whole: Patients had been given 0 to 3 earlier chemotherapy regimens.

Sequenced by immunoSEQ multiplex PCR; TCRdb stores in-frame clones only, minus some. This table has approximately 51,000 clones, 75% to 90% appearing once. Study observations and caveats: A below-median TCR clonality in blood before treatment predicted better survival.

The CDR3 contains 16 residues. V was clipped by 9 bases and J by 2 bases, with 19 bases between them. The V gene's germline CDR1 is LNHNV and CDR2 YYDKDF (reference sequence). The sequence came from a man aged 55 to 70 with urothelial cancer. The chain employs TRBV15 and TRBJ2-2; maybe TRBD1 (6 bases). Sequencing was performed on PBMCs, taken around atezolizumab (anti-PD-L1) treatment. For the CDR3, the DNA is TGTGCCACATCCCCCCTGGACAGCGAAAACACCGGGGAGCTGTTTTTT. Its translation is CATSPLDSENTGELFF.